One and the same sample provided the 30 T cell receptor beta chains below, sequenced in a study of beta chain features in type 1 diabetes. Findings of the study overall: All four CD4+ subsets of Type 1 diabetes patients contained TCRB CDR3s that were moderately but significantly shorter.

Sequencing targeted expressed TCRB transcripts, as all isolated RNA had been reverse transcribed. Assay used: immunoSEQ multiplex PCR; TCRdb lists only in-frame clones, some missing. The data hold some 290,000 clones, with around 25% observed a single time. No antigens are known for them. Material: naive CD4+ T cells from blood. These receptors all come from a woman in her twenties or thirties with type 1 diabetes.

The chain uses TRBV10-2 and TRBJ2-7; tentatively, D is TRBD1 (6 bases). V lost 0 bases and J 0 bases, leaving 9 bases between the germline ends. The CDR3 is made up of 15 amino acids. Germline V gene sequence: CDR1 WSHSY, CDR2 SAAADI. CDR3 loop: CASSESRTVSYEQYF. DNA for the CDR3: TGCGCCAGCAGTGAGTCCCGGACAGTCTCCTACGAGCAGTACTTC.

The rearrangement uses TRBV7-9 and TRBJ2-7; 10 positions match TRBD2. V lost 3 bases and J lost 6; bases outside the gene matches: 5. CDR1 is SEHNR, CDR2 FQNEAQ, per germline (reference sequence). CDR3 length: 14 residues. CDR3 loop: CASSLLAGVGEQYF. The CDR3 coding sequence is TGTGCCAGCAGCTTGCTAGCGGGAGTCGGCGAGCAGTACTTC.

This clone has more than one count but fewer than ten. This chain links TRBV29-1 with TRBJ2-2; 9 bases align to TRBD2. V was clipped by 4 bases and J by 7 bases; unmatched bases: 10. From germline, CDR1 is SQVTM and CDR2 ANQGSEA. The CDR3 has 15 residues. This CDR3 reads CSVADLAGNVGELFF. CDR3 bases: TGCAGCGTTGCCGATCTAGCGGGAAACGTCGGGGAGCTGTTTTTT.

DNA for the CDR3: TGTGCCAGCAGCTTAGGGACACGGGGGGCCAACGTCCTGACTTTC. This gives the protein CASSLGTRGANVLTF. The V and J genes are TRBV7-9 and TRBJ2-6, with D possibly TRBD1 on 5 matching bases. The germline CDR1 and CDR2 sequences are SEHNR and FQNEAQ (reference sequence). With 1 base removed from V and 4 bases from J, the gap between germline ends came to 8 bases. The CDR3 runs 15 residues.

This clone showed up just a few times. V usage is TRBV5-6 and J usage is TRBJ2-7, with D perhaps TRBD2 (5 bases). The V end was cut by 3 bases, the J end by 0 bases, with 10 bases between. This CDR3 contains 14 residues. Germline CDR1 and CDR2: SGHDT and YYEEEE. CDR3 DNA sequence: TGTGCCAGCAGCTGGACTGGAATCTCCTACGAGCAGTACTTC. Its protein product is CASSWTGISYEQYF.

This chain joins TRBV19 and TRBJ1-4; 8 bases align to TRBD1. The trim removed 8 bases at V and 2 bases at J, leaving 13 bases unmatched. The CDR3 has 17 residues. Germline CDR1 and CDR2: LNHDA and SQIVND (reference sequence). CDR3 in amino acids: CASSETGALVTNEKLFF. The CDR3 nucleotides are TGTGCCAGTTCCGAGACAGGGGCCCTGGTGACTAATGAAAAACTGTTTTTT.

The rearrangement uses TRBV23-1 and TRBJ2-7; a possible D gene is TRBD2 (6 bases). TRBV23-1 is assigned to the ORF class and has an uncertain function. The CDR3 contains 18 residues. V was pared by 4 bases and J by 1 base, with 23 bases between. In nucleotides, the CDR3 is TGCGCCAGCAGTCTCGGGACTTGCAGGTGTGGCAAATCCTACGAGCAGTACTTC. Amino acid sequence: CASSLGTCRCGKSYEQYF.

The CDR3 reads CASRDRARTEAFF. DNA for the CDR3: TGTGCCAGCAGGGACAGGGCTCGGACTGAAGCTTTCTTT. The chain employs TRBV6-5 and TRBJ1-1; 8 nucleotides match TRBD1. Trimming at V came to 6 bases and at J to 5 bases, leaving 5 bases not matched to a gene. Looked up from germline, CDR1 is MNHEY and CDR2 is SVGAGI. The CDR3 length is 13 residues.

The V call is TRBV7-9, the J call TRBJ1-3; D not resolved. Germline V CDR1 and CDR2: SEHNR, FQNEAQ (reference sequence). Trimming removed 3 bases at V and 0 bases at J, with 9 bases between. This CDR3 contains 15 residues. The CDR3 DNA reads TGTGCCAGCAGCTTGCTAACTTACTCTGGAAACACCATATATTTT. Residues: CASSLLTYSGNTIYF. The full variable domain, completed using reference TRBV7-9 and TRBJ1-3, is DTGVSQNPRHKITKRGQNVTFRCDPISEHNRLYWYRQTLGQGPEFLTYFQNEAQLEKSRLLSDRFSAERPKGSFSTLEIQRTEQGDSAMYLCASSLLTYSGNTIYFGEGSWLTVV.

The chain is built from TRBV7-9 and TRBJ1-2, with 8 bases fitting TRBD1. Germline lookup yields CDR1 SEHNR and CDR2 FQNEAQ (reference sequence). CDR3 length equals 15 residues. V shed 8 bases and J 5 bases; nucleotides not matched to a gene: 13. The CDR3 reads CASDFQGAWGYGYTF. CDR3 DNA sequence: TGTGCCAGCGATTTCCAGGGGGCTTGGGGTTATGGCTACACCTTC.

This rearrangement joins TRBV5-4 to TRBJ2-6; 10 nucleotides align to TRBD2. Germline CDR1 is SGHNT and CDR2 is YYREEE (reference sequence). The CDR3 runs 16 residues. V lost 4 bases, J lost 0 bases, and 1 base stayed unmatched. In DNA, the CDR3 is TGTGCCAGCAGCCGGACTAGCGGCTCTGGGGCCAACGTCCTGACTTTC. As protein: CASSRTSGSGANVLTF.

V and J are TRBV19 and TRBJ2-5; the D gene is possibly TRBD2 (5 bases). Looked up from germline, CDR1 is LNHDA and CDR2 is SQIVND (reference sequence). CDR3 length: 14 amino acids. Between the trimmed V and J ends, which lost 6 bases and 5 bases, there was a span of 16 bases. The CDR3 sequence: CASSQEARRETQYF. DNA of the CDR3: TGTGCCAGTAGCCAGGAAGCCCGGAGGGAGACCCAGTACTTC.

The chain carries TRBV7-9 and TRBJ1-1; D not resolved. The CDR3 consists of 13 residues. Germline CDR1 is SEHNR and CDR2 is FQNEAQ (reference sequence). Trimming removed 2 bases from V and 3 bases from J, with 7 bases in between. This CDR3 is CASSLFEDTEAFF. In DNA form, the CDR3 reads TGTGCCAGCAGCTTATTCGAGGACACTGAAGCTTTCTTT.

As concerns this clone: The same CDR3 arises from other DNA sequences in this sample as well. The V and J genes are TRBV27 and TRBJ2-5; D remains unclear. The V and J ends lost 5 bases and 1 base respectively, with 8 bases between them. CDR1 is MNHEY, CDR2 SMNVEV, per germline (reference sequence). The CDR3 is 13 amino acids. The chain's CDR3 is CASSLSRQETQYF. CDR3 nucleotide sequence: TGTGCCAGCAGTCTCTCTCGCCAAGAGACCCAGTACTTC.

The gene calls are TRBV30 and TRBJ2-7; a possible D gene is TRBD2 (6 bases). The germline V and J ends were trimmed by 3 bases and 11 bases, with 14 bases remaining between them. CDR1 GTSNPN and CDR2 SVGIG come from the germline V gene (reference sequence). CDR3 length: 11 amino acids. In DNA form, the CDR3 reads TGTGCCTGGAGGGTATGGACTACTAAGTACTTC. It encodes CAWRVWTTKYF.

This clone was seen only a few times. The chain couples TRBV4-2 to TRBJ2-5; D is possibly TRBD2 (5 bases). This CDR3 is built from 13 residues. Germline V gene lookup returns CDR1 LGHNA and CDR2 YNFKEQ. Trimming removed 4 bases at V and 3 bases at J, with 9 bases between. The chain's CDR3 is CASSRAGEETQYF. DNA of the CDR3: TGTGCCAGCAGCCGGGCCGGGGAAGAGACCCAGTACTTC.

The chain employs TRBV18 and TRBJ2-7; no clear D gene. Germline V CDR1 and CDR2: KGHSH, LQKENI. The CDR3 length is 15 residues. V was clipped by 3 bases and J by 3 bases, with 15 bases between them. For the CDR3, the DNA is TGTGCCAGCTCACCCGAGGCTGGTGAGGACTACGAGCAGTACTTC. Protein: CASSPEAGEDYEQYF.

The V and J genes are TRBV21-1 and TRBJ2-1; TRBD2 is the table's D call, not checked against the DNA. TRBV21-1 is a pseudogene locus. This CDR3 region has 17 residues. The CDR3 is CASSNAQIANIYNEQFF. Here the CDR3 DNA reads TGTGCCAGCAGCAACGCCCAGATAGCGAACATCTACAATGAGCAGTTCTTC.

The chain links TRBV19 to TRBJ1-1; D is possibly TRBD1 (5 bases). Looked up from germline, CDR1 is LNHDA and CDR2 is SQIVND (reference sequence). CDR3 length: 15 residues. Between the trimmed V and J ends, which lost 6 bases and 1 base, there was a span of 15 bases. CDR3 in amino acids: CASRTGTGKNTEAFF. In nucleotides, the CDR3 is TGTGCCAGTAGAACCGGGACTGGGAAGAACACTGAAGCTTTCTTT.

The chain couples TRBV30 to TRBJ2-1; TRBD2 agrees at 8 bases. The CDR3 runs to 17 residues. Germline V gene lookup returns CDR1 GTSNPN and CDR2 SVGIG (reference sequence). The J segment lost 0 bases and the V segment lost 1 base, leaving 8 bases of the junction unmatched. The CDR3 DNA sequence: TGTGCCTGGAGTGCTGGCGGGAGGCCCAGCTCCTACAATGAGCAGTTCTTC. As protein: CAWSAGGRPSSYNEQFF.

CDR3 in DNA: TGTGCCTGGAGTGTATCGGGGGGGAGAATTTACGAGCAGTACTTC. Translated: CAWSVSGGRIYEQYF. The rearrangement joins TRBV30 to TRBJ2-7; 8 bases align to TRBD2. This CDR3 region has 15 residues. V was clipped by 0 bases and J by 4 bases; unmatched bases: 8. Looked up from germline, CDR1 is GTSNPN and CDR2 is SVGIG (reference sequence).

The rearrangement joins TRBV30 to TRBJ2-5; 7 bases match TRBD2. The CDR3 sequence is 13 residues long. CDR1 and CDR2 (germline): GTSNPN, SVGIG (reference sequence). With 4 bases clipped from V and 3 bases from J, the junction kept 5 bases outside the gene matches. As DNA, the CDR3 is TGTGCCTGGAACCCCCTAGCGGAAGAGACCCAGTACTTC. Translated, it gives CAWNPLAEETQYF.

The V call is TRBV4-1, the J call TRBJ2-2, with TRBD2 matching 11 bases. Germline loops: CDR1 MGHRA, CDR2 YSYEKL. With V trimmed by 5 bases and J by 4 bases, 9 bases remained unmatched. The CDR3 extends over 17 amino acids. CDR3 loop: CASSGGGLAAATGELFF. CDR3 coding DNA: TGCGCCAGCAGCGGAGGGGGACTAGCGGCTGCCACCGGGGAGCTGTTTTTT.

This clone was observed a few times. The chain uses TRBV30 and TRBJ2-5, with a tentative D call TRBD2 (6 bases). The CDR3 runs 14 residues. The germline V gene has CDR1 GTSNPN and CDR2 SVGIG (reference sequence). V was clipped by 1 base and J by 5 bases, with 14 bases between them. The CDR3 loop reads CAWSGGTPGETQYF. CDR3 bases: TGTGCCTGGAGTGGCGGGACGCCGGGGGAGACCCAGTACTTC.

In this sample, this clone turned up a few times. The DNA for the CDR3 is TGCGCCAGCAGCTCGACTAGCCCAGATACGCAGTATTTT. This gives the protein CASSSTSPDTQYF. The chain links TRBV5-1 to TRBJ2-3; 7 bases fit TRBD2. The CDR3 totals 13 residues. The germline gives CDR1 SGHRS, CDR2 YFSETQ. V trimming: 3 bases; J trimming: 4 bases; junction bases outside the gene matches: 2.

The sample holds a few counts of this clone. The J gene is TRBJ1-1, the V gene TRBV5-6; D is unresolved. Germline assignment: CDR1 SGHDT and CDR2 YYEEEE. V was pared by 0 bases and J by 3 bases, with 15 bases between. The CDR3 extends over 16 amino acids. CDR3 bases: TGTGCCAGCAGCTTGGCCGCTGGTCCCGGGGACACTGAAGCTTTCTTT. Encoded protein: CASSLAAGPGDTEAFF.

This clone has a handful of counts. DNA for the CDR3: TGTGCCAGCTCACCCGTGTACCAAGAGACCCAGTACTTC. Translated, it gives CASSPVYQETQYF. V and J are TRBV18 and TRBJ2-5; D is undetermined. CDR1 is KGHSH and CDR2 is LQKENI in the germline V gene. V was shortened by 3 bases and J by 0 bases, with 5 bases between the two germline ends. This CDR3 region has 13 residues.

A few counts support this clone. Other nucleotide sequences in the sample specify the same CDR3. This chain joins TRBV27 and TRBJ2-5, with D tentatively TRBD2 (5 bases). In germline, CDR1 is MNHEY, CDR2 SMNVEV (reference sequence). There are 12 residues in the CDR3. The ends were cut back, 3 bases at V and 4 bases at J, with 6 bases in the middle. CDR3 nucleotides: TGTGCCAGCAGTTTCCGGGGAGAGACCCAGTACTTC. As protein: CASSFRGETQYF.

The chain joins TRBV27 to TRBJ2-3, with D possibly TRBD2 on 6 matching bases. The CDR3 consists of 13 residues. Germline V gene sequence: CDR1 MNHEY, CDR2 SMNVEV (reference sequence). Trimming pared 6 bases from V and 2 bases from J, leaving 9 bases between. Here the CDR3 reads CASRGGNTDTQYF. In DNA, the CDR3 is TGTGCCAGCAGGGGCGGGAACACAGATACGCAGTATTTT.

The gene calls are TRBV29-1 and TRBJ1-2; D is unresolved. This CDR3 contains 12 residues. Germline CDR1 is SQVTM and CDR2 is ANQGSEA. The V and J ends lost 4 bases and 2 bases respectively, with 8 bases between them. The CDR3 here is CSVARRNYGYTF. The CDR3 nucleotides read TGCAGCGTTGCGCGCAGGAACTATGGCTACACCTTC.